One sample yielded the 28 T cell receptor beta chains listed below, sequenced in a study of regulatory T cells in long-lasting Graves disease. Arm-PCR of CDR3 regions and iRepertoire HTBI primers were used to build TCR beta libraries. TCRdb reprocessed the multiplex PCR reads with MiXCR, giving one entry per CDR3 protein. Here the sample spans a few hundred thousand distinct CDR3 sequences, roughly a fifth being singletons. Specified time point: newly diagnosed GD, antithyroid drugs for less than 3 months. Scientists built the TCR library using RNA that was extracted from PBMCs. The same sample was also studied in work on T cells in Graves' hyperthyroidism and ophthalmopathy.

The sequencing used peripheral blood mononuclear cells (PBMCs), collected at new diagnosis, from a patient treated with antithyroid drugs. Receptors were obtained from a woman between 25 and 40 years old with Graves disease.

This clonotype was detected many times. The chain carries TRBV12-3 or TRBV12-4 and TRBJ2-2; 9 bases fit TRBD1. After removal of 6 bases from V and 1 base from J, the junction contained 3 bases not matched to a gene. CDR3 length: 15 residues. CDR3 bases: TGTGCCAGCAGCAGACAGGGGGGGAACACCGGGGAGCTGTTTTTT. As protein: CASSRQGGNTGELFF.

This sequence joins TRBV20-1 and TRBJ1-1; D remains ambiguous. This CDR3 is 11 amino acids long. Trimming cost V 6 bases and J 1 base, with 6 bases left between them. The germline V gene encodes CDR1 DFQATT and CDR2 SNEGSKA (reference sequence). The CDR3 nucleotides read TGCAGTGCAAGCCGGAACACTGAAGCTTTCTTT. It is translated as CSASRNTEAFF.

The chain recombines TRBV28 with TRBJ1-1, with 12 bases identical to TRBD1. The CDR3 covers 15 residues. The V gene's germline CDR1 is MDHEN and CDR2 SYDVKM. The V gene end was trimmed by 6 bases and the J gene end by 6 bases; junction bases not matched to a gene: 8. CDR3 residues: CASRIPGQGAAEAFF. The DNA for the CDR3 is TGTGCCAGCAGGATACCGGGACAGGGGGCCGCTGAAGCTTTCTTT.

In its sample, this clonotype was seen a few times. With a far larger clone one base away, a read error is the likely cause. V usage is TRBV11-2 and J usage is TRBJ2-2; 8 bases agree with TRBD1. The V gene end was trimmed by 5 bases and the J gene end by 4 bases; junction bases not matched to a gene: 6. The germline V gene has CDR1 SGHAT and CDR2 FQNNGV. The CDR3 loop spans 15 amino acids. The CDR3 DNA reads as TGTGCCAGCAGCCCAGGGGGCGCGGCCACCGGGGAGCTGTTTTTT. It is translated as CASSPGGAATGELFF.

Ten or more counts support this clonotype. This chain uses TRBV20-1 with TRBJ1-5; 7 bases line up with TRBD1. V was clipped by 3 bases and J by 0 bases; unmatched bases: 5. The CDR3 loop spans 15 amino acids. Germline CDR1 is DFQATT and CDR2 is SNEGSKA (reference sequence). The CDR3 is CSASRQGVSNQPQHF. CDR3 nucleotide sequence: TGCAGTGCTAGCAGACAGGGCGTTAGCAATCAGCCCCAGCATTTT.

This clonotype came up many times. This chain uses TRBV29-1 with TRBJ2-2, with 11 bases lining up with TRBD2. Germline assignment: CDR1 SQVTM and CDR2 ANQGSEA. This CDR3 is 14 amino acids long. Trimming removed 7 bases from V and 6 bases from J; junction bases left unmatched: 7. The CDR3 DNA sequence: TGCAGCGCCGAACTAGCGGGAGTCCCCGGGGAGCTGTTTTTT. Translation gives CSAELAGVPGELFF.

This clonotype was observed at least ten times. This sequence joins TRBV9 and TRBJ1-2; no clear D gene. Per germline, CDR1 SGDLS and CDR2 YYNGEE. Trimming left V 5 bases short and J 0 bases short, with 23 bases between. The CDR3 spans 18 residues. CDR3: CASSGRRRPSSANYGYTF. CDR3 sequence (DNA): TGTGCCAGCAGTGGGCGGCGGAGGCCGTCTTCAGCTAACTATGGCTACACCTTC.

The rearrangement links TRBV7-3 to TRBJ2-5; D not resolved. Germline V gene data show CDR1 as SGHTA and CDR2 as FQGTGA. The CDR3 is made up of 12 amino acids. V was trimmed by 4 bases and J by 1 base, leaving 4 bases between them. The CDR3 sequence: CASSWIQETQYF. The CDR3 nucleotides are TGTGCCAGCAGCTGGATCCAAGAGACCCAGTACTTC. The full variable domain, completed using reference TRBV7-3 and TRBJ2-5, is GAGVSQTPSNKVTEKGKYVELRCDPISGHTALYWYRQSLGQGPEFLIYFQGTGAADDSGLPNDRFFAVRPEGSVSTLKIQRTERGDSAVYLCASSWIQETQYFGPGTRLLVL.

This clonotype has ten or more counts. The V and J genes are TRBV24-1 and TRBJ2-5; TRBD1 is a possible D gene (5 bases). This CDR3 is 14 amino acids long. CDR1 KGHDR and CDR2 SFDVKD come from the germline V gene. Trimming removed 4 bases at V and 1 base at J, with 9 bases between. The CDR3 nucleotides are TGTGCCACCAGTGAAGGGGATTCCCAAGAGACCCAGTACTTC. This encodes CATSEGDSQETQYF.

This clonotype was counted between two and nine times. Given a far larger clone just one base away, this is likely a sequencing read error. The gene calls are TRBV11-2 and TRBJ2-5; 10 bases line up with TRBD2. The CDR3 is made up of 15 amino acids. The germline V gene encodes CDR1 SGHAT and CDR2 FQNNGV. J lost 7 bases, V lost 5 bases, and 10 bases had no gene match. The CDR3 protein is CASSQESGGAGTQYF. In DNA, the CDR3 is TGTGCCAGCAGCCAAGAGAGCGGGGGGGCCGGGACCCAGTACTTC.

This clonotype was seen ten or more times. The chain uses TRBV30 and TRBJ2-1; D uncertain. The last part of the DNA fits TRBJ2-5 better; the J call may be wrong. The CDR3 runs to 15 residues. Germline CDR1 GTSNPN, CDR2 SVGIG (reference sequence). The CDR3 is CAWSGDRLLGETQYF. CDR3 in DNA: TGTGCCTGGAGTGGTGATAGGCTACTTGGAGAGACCCAGTACTTC.

This clonotype occurred many times. The chain recombines TRBV2 with TRBJ2-1, with TRBD2 matching over 8 bases. Trimming cost V 6 bases and J 8 bases; bases outside gene matches: 6. The CDR3 consists of 13 residues. Per germline, CDR1 SNHLY and CDR2 FYNNEI. CDR3 DNA: TGTGCCAGCAGCCGGGAGGGCCGGGATGAGCAGTTCTTC. Protein sequence: CASSREGRDEQFF.

On this clonotype itself: A far more abundant clone sits one base away, making this likely a read error. The chain recombines TRBV5-5 with TRBJ2-1, with TRBD2 matching 11 bases. CDR1 and CDR2 (germline): SGHKS, YYEKEE (reference sequence). Germline trimming cut 10 bases from V and 3 bases from J; bases unmatched to any gene: 9. There are 15 residues in the CDR3. CDR3 DNA: TGTGCCGGCATGTTGGGACTAGCGGACTACAATGAGCAGTTCTTC. As protein: CAGMLGLADYNEQFF.

This clonotype showed up many times. This sequence joins TRBV3-1 and TRBJ2-7, with 8 bases identical to TRBD2. The junction had 11 bases not matched to a gene; V was cut back by 4 bases and J by 9 bases. The CDR3 consists of 14 residues. Germline CDR1 and CDR2: LGHDT and YNNKEL (reference sequence). CDR3 protein: CASSRDSGRGPQYF. The CDR3 region has the DNA TGTGCCAGCAGCCGTGACAGCGGGAGAGGTCCGCAGTACTTC.

V is TRBV18 and J is TRBJ1-1; D perhaps matches TRBD1 (5 bases). This CDR3 has 12 amino acids. CDR1 and CDR2 (germline): KGHSH, LQKENI. V lost 3 bases, J lost 6 bases, and 8 bases lay in between. CDR3 bases: TGTGCCAGCTCACCCGCGACAGCTGAAGCTTTCTTT. This sequence encodes CASSPATAEAFF.

In DNA form, the CDR3 reads TGCAGTGCTATGACTAGCGGGGGGTCCCAAGAGACCCAGTACTTC. It specifies CSAMTSGGSQETQYF. This rearrangement joins TRBV20-1 to TRBJ2-5; 13 nucleotides align to TRBD2. J gave up 1 base and V 4 bases, and 3 bases lay outside the gene matches. The CDR3 extends over 15 amino acids. Germline values: CDR1 DFQATT, CDR2 SNEGSKA (reference sequence).

This clonotype was detected ten times or more. The V call is TRBV12-3 or TRBV12-4, the J call TRBJ2-2, with 7 bases that match TRBD1. The CDR3 loop spans 15 amino acids. With V trimmed by 1 base and J by 7 bases, 6 bases remained unmatched. The CDR3 DNA is TGTGCCAGCAGTTTAGTGACAGGGCATAGCGGGGAGCTGTTTTTT. Its translation: CASSLVTGHSGELFF.

This chain connects TRBV9 to TRBJ2-7, with 7 positions matching TRBD2. The J segment lost 3 bases and the V segment lost 0 bases, leaving 3 bases of the junction unmatched. The CDR3 totals 14 residues. CDR1 and CDR2 (germline): SGDLS, YYNGEE. The chain's CDR3 is CASSVGGGGYEQYF. The CDR3 bases are TGTGCCAGCAGCGTAGGAGGCGGGGGCTACGAGCAGTACTTC.

This clonotype was seen repeatedly, ten times or more. The chain recombines TRBV28 with TRBJ1-5; D possibly corresponds to TRBD1 (5 bases). Trimming removed 4 bases at V and 1 base at J, with 11 bases between. There are 15 residues in the CDR3. Germline CDR1 is MDHEN and CDR2 is SYDVKM. CDR3 residues: CASSSPGISNQPQHF. The CDR3 coding sequence is TGTGCCAGCAGTTCCCCAGGGATCAGCAATCAGCCCCAGCATTTT. Filled out from reference TRBV28 and TRBJ1-5, the complete variable domain reads DVKVTQSSRYLVKRTGEKVFLECVQDMDHENMFWYRQDPGLGLRLIYFSYDVKMKEKGDIPEGYSVSREKKERFSLILESASTNQTSMYLCASSSPGISNQPQHFGDGTRLSIL.

The chain employs TRBV10-2 and TRBJ1-1; TRBD1 might be the D (5 bases). The V gene's germline CDR1 is WSHSY and CDR2 SAAADI. The CDR3 is 15 residues long. The ends were cut back, 3 bases at V and 2 bases at J, with 13 bases in the middle. This CDR3 reads CASSDGGTLNTEAFF. As DNA, the CDR3 is TGCGCCAGCAGTGATGGGGGTACCCTAAACACTGAAGCTTTCTTT.

This clonotype was seen many times. The chain joins TRBV4-2 to TRBJ1-2, with D perhaps TRBD1 (5 bases). Trimming pared 0 bases from V and 4 bases from J, leaving 15 bases between. Germline CDR1 and CDR2: LGHNA and YNFKEQ. The CDR3 runs 16 residues. For the CDR3, the DNA is TGTGCCAGCAGCCAAGATTTGGGCGACAGCGTCTATGGCTACACCTTC. As protein: CASSQDLGDSVYGYTF.

Ten or more counts support this clonotype. The rearrangement links TRBV12-3 or TRBV12-4 to TRBJ1-2, with a possible D match to TRBD1 (5 bases). CDR3 length: 14 amino acids. Trimming stripped 7 bases from V and 3 bases from J, with 15 bases between. CDR3 nucleotide sequence: TGTGCCAGCACCGACATGCAGGGCTACTATGGCTACACCTTC. Its translation: CASTDMQGYYGYTF.

This clonotype has a handful of counts. This chain connects TRBV6-9 to TRBJ1-1, with D tentatively TRBD1 (6 bases). Germline-derived CDR1 and CDR2 are MNHGY and SVAAGI. The CDR3 has 12 amino acids. Trimming pared 4 bases from V and 9 bases from J, leaving 12 bases between. The CDR3, as DNA: TGTGCCAGCAGTTCAGGGGTCCCTAAAGCTTTCTTT. Protein product: CASSSGVPKAFF.

The chain has TRBV29-1 and TRBJ2-7; TRBD2 might be the D (6 bases). V was cut by 0 bases and J by 5 bases, with 8 bases left in between. Germline CDR1 reads SQVTM; CDR2 reads ANQGSEA. The CDR3 is made up of 12 amino acids. The chain's CDR3 is CSVEEWGDEQYF. The CDR3 coding sequence is TGCAGCGTTGAAGAGTGGGGGGACGAGCAGTACTTC.

This clonotype was recorded many times. The chain is built from TRBV9 and TRBJ1-2; D gene unclear. CDR3 length equals 14 residues. Per the germline V gene, CDR1 is SGDLS and CDR2 is YYNGEE. Trimming left V 4 bases short and J 5 bases short, with 15 bases between. CDR3 bases: TGTGCCAGCAGCCCTCCGGACGCCGAATATGGCTACACCTTC. It is translated as CASSPPDAEYGYTF.

This clonotype was found many times. The chain uses TRBV4-2 and TRBJ2-7; 10 bases fit TRBD2. Germline V lookup: CDR1 LGHNA, CDR2 YNFKEQ. The CDR3 runs 15 residues. V lost 6 bases to trimming and J lost 6 bases; unmatched junction nucleotides: 11. CDR3 nucleotides: TGTGCCAGCAGTCCTCCCGGGACTAGCGATGTCGAGCAGTACTTC. Residues: CASSPPGTSDVEQYF.

This clonotype was counted many times. CDR3 residues: CASSDRGDEKLFF. The CDR3 region has the DNA TGCGCCAGCAGTGACAGGGGGGACGAAAAACTGTTTTTT. The rearrangement links TRBV10-2 to TRBJ1-4; 7 bases are shared with TRBD1. The V and J ends lost 3 bases and 8 bases, in that order; junction bases with no gene match: 3. Germline CDR1 and CDR2: WSHSY and SAAADI. This CDR3 is 13 amino acids long.

Ten or more counts support this clonotype. The chain combines TRBV11-2 with TRBJ2-3; D is unclear. The ends were cut back, 8 bases at V and 0 bases at J, with 12 bases in the middle. This CDR3 comprises 14 residues. The germline gives CDR1 SGHAT, CDR2 FQNNGV. CDR3 nucleotides: TGTGCCAGCGGTCGTCCGGGTAGCACAGATACGCAGTATTTT. Its translation is CASGRPGSTDTQYF.